These 24 T cell receptor beta chains originate from one sample sequenced in a study of CD8+ T cells in alopecia areata. Indicated treatment: oral pan-JAK inhibitor, 5-10 mg twice daily. Investigators isolated RNA and reverse transcribed it into cDNA to act as the sequencing template. Some clones are missing from TCRdb's copy, which holds only in-frame ones; the method was immunoSEQ multiplex PCR. The sample lists around 190,000 clones, around 56% seen once, with approximately 0.69% in the top ten. The sample consisted of CD4+ T cells sorted from blood, taken at week 4, from a patient treated with tofacitinib. The origin of the receptors is a human donor with alopecia areata.

The chain carries TRBV5-1 and TRBJ2-4, with D perhaps TRBD1 (6 bases). CDR1 and CDR2 from the germline V gene are SGHRS and YFSETQ. V lost 4 bases and J 7 bases, leaving 18 bases between the germline ends. CDR3 length: 15 residues. CDR3 DNA sequence: TGCGCCAGCAGCCCAGGACAGCATCCCATCAACATTCAGTACTTC. As protein: CASSPGQHPINIQYF. Drawing the rest from reference TRBV5-1 and TRBJ2-4, the complete variable domain is KAGVTQTPRYLIKTRGQQVTLSCSPISGHRSVSWYQQTPGQGLQFLFEYFSETQRNKGNFPGRFSGRQFSNSRSEMNVSTLELGDSALYLCASSPGQHPINIQYFGAGTRLSVL.

The chain uses TRBV5-1 and TRBJ2-7, with 11 bases aligning to TRBD2. Germline V gene sequence: CDR1 SGHRS, CDR2 YFSETQ. The CDR3 consists of 15 residues. V lost 4 bases and J lost 2; bases outside the gene matches: 5. CDR3 protein: CASSPGTSGPYEQYF. CDR3 coding DNA: TGCGCCAGCAGCCCTGGGACTAGCGGACCCTACGAGCAGTACTTC.

This clone was seen a handful of times. CDR3 sequence reads: CASSQGISGTKNIQYF. DNA of the CDR3: TGCGCCAGCAGCCAAGGGATATCGGGAACCAAAAACATTCAGTACTTC. The chain is built from TRBV4-3 and TRBJ2-4, with D perhaps TRBD2 (5 bases). The CDR3 length is 16 residues. V dropped 1 base and J dropped 2 bases, with 12 bases sitting between them. Per germline, CDR1 LGHNA and CDR2 YSLEER.

The chain uses TRBV7-2 and TRBJ2-7; D might be TRBD1 or TRBD2, each matching 5 bases. Looked up from germline, CDR1 is SGHTA and CDR2 is FQGNSA. The CDR3 is 15 residues long. Trimming pared 3 bases from V and 2 bases from J, leaving 14 bases between. This CDR3 is CASSFSGTLPYEQYF. The CDR3 DNA is TGTGCCAGCAGCTTTTCCGGGACGCTACCCTACGAGCAGTACTTC. The whole variable domain, filled in from reference TRBV7-2 and TRBJ2-7, reads GAGVSQSPSNKVTEKGKDVELRCDPISGHTALYWYRQSLGQGLEFLIYFQGNSAPDKSGLPSDRFSAERTGGSVSTLTIQRTQQEDSAVYLCASSFSGTLPYEQYFGPGTRLTVT.

This clone was counted between two and nine times. CDR3 DNA: TGCGCCAGCAGCTTAGGGGATGTGGAGGCGCAGTATTTT. Protein: CASSLGDVEAQYF. V gene TRBV5-1 combines with J gene TRBJ2-3, with D perhaps matching TRBD1 or TRBD2 (5 bases each). CDR1 SGHRS and CDR2 YFSETQ come from the germline V gene. The CDR3 has 13 residues. Trimming removed 2 bases from V and 10 bases from J, with 14 bases in between.

This clone was seen only once. The gene calls are TRBV28 and TRBJ2-1; tentative D call: TRBD1 (6 bases). The CDR3 has 12 amino acids. V lost 5 bases to trimming and J lost 15 bases, with 17 bases between them. Germline values: CDR1 MDHEN, CDR2 SYDVKM. CDR3 sequence: CASSPSPPQGFF. Here the CDR3 DNA reads TGTGCCAGCAGTCCCAGTCCTCCACAGGGGTTCTTC.

V gene TRBV29-1 combines with J gene TRBJ2-7; D may match TRBD1 or TRBD2 (7 bases each). The CDR3 loop spans 16 amino acids. Germline CDR1 is SQVTM and CDR2 is ANQGSEA. V was clipped by 7 bases and J by 7 bases, with 29 bases between them. The CDR3: CSATRRGQGGSGEQYF. CDR3 coding DNA: TGCAGCGCCACCCGACGTGGCCAGGGGGGGTCGGGGGAGCAGTACTTC.

This clone has just a few counts. V and J are TRBV15 and TRBJ2-1, with D possibly being TRBD1 or TRBD2 (6 bases each). The CDR3 covers 12 residues. Trimming left V 4 bases short and J 10 bases short, with 11 bases between. Germline V lookup: CDR1 LNHNV, CDR2 YYDKDF (reference sequence). The CDR3 sequence is CATSIQGREQFF. CDR3 nucleotides: TGTGCCACCAGCATCCAGGGGAGGGAGCAGTTCTTC.

The chain recombines TRBV15 with TRBJ1-5; D gene uncertain. Germline V gene data show CDR1 as LNHNV and CDR2 as YYDKDF (reference sequence). CDR3 size: 13 residues. Trimming took off 3 bases at V and 5 bases at J, with 8 bases between the two ends. The CDR3: CATSRNHDQPQHF. CDR3 sequence (DNA): TGTGCCACCAGCAGGAACCATGATCAGCCCCAGCATTTT.

This rearrangement joins TRBV7-3 to TRBJ2-5, with D perhaps TRBD1 (6 bases). The CDR3 has 13 amino acids. V gave up 6 bases and J gave up 5 bases, with 13 bases separating them. Germline V gene lookup returns CDR1 SGHTA and CDR2 FQGTGA. Here the CDR3 DNA reads TGTGCCAGCAGTACAGGGTCCGGGGAGACCCAGTACTTC. This gives the protein CASSTGSGETQYF.

V and J are TRBV15 and TRBJ2-2, with D uncertain. The CDR3 loop spans 12 amino acids. In germline, CDR1 is LNHNV, CDR2 YYDKDF (reference sequence). With 2 bases removed from V and 3 bases from J, the gap between germline ends came to 1 base. CDR3: CATSRYTGELFF. In nucleotides, the CDR3 is TGTGCCACCAGCAGATACACCGGGGAGCTGTTTTTT.

The chain is built from TRBV6-5 and TRBJ2-4; D is unresolved. Germline V gene sequence: CDR1 MNHEY, CDR2 SVGAGI. This CDR3 is built from 14 residues. The ends were cut back, 5 bases at V and 1 base at J, with 9 bases in the middle. For the CDR3, the DNA is TGTGCCAGCAGTACACCTGGCGCCAAAAACATTCAGTACTTC. It yields the protein CASSTPGAKNIQYF.

The V and J genes are TRBV5-4 and TRBJ2-4, with D tentatively TRBD1 (5 bases). From germline, CDR1 is SGHNT and CDR2 YYREEE (reference sequence). The CDR3 extends over 15 amino acids. Trimming removed 4 bases from V and 6 bases from J, with 17 bases in between. In DNA form, the CDR3 reads TGTGCCAGCAGCCCTGAACCCCGACAGCGAAACATTCAGTACTTC. Amino acids: CASSPEPRQRNIQYF.

The V gene is TRBV2, the J gene TRBJ1-5; no reliable D call. Trimming removed 0 bases from V and 4 bases from J, with 7 bases in between. The CDR3 sequence is 14 residues long. Germline V gene data show CDR1 as SNHLY and CDR2 as FYNNEI. This CDR3 is CASSEARRNQPQHF. CDR3 sequence (DNA): TGTGCCAGCAGTGAAGCTCGCCGAAATCAGCCCCAGCATTTT.

Note on this clone: Other DNA sequences in the same sample also yield this CDR3. The CDR3 reads CATSRDREETQYF. The DNA for the CDR3 is TGTGCCACCTCCCGGGACAGAGAAGAGACCCAGTACTTC. The rearrangement joins TRBV15 to TRBJ2-5; 7 bases map to TRBD1. CDR1 is LNHNV and CDR2 is YYDKDF in the germline V gene (reference sequence). This CDR3 is 13 amino acids long. The ends lost 8 bases at V and 3 bases at J; junction bases unmatched: 6.

V usage is TRBV5-1 and J usage is TRBJ2-3, with TRBD2 matching 7 bases. The V gene end was trimmed by 2 bases and the J gene end by 3 bases; junction bases not matched to a gene: 6. The CDR3 runs to 15 residues. Per germline, CDR1 SGHRS and CDR2 YFSETQ. The CDR3 loop is CASSFGGRATDTQYF. CDR3 sequence (DNA): TGCGCCAGCAGCTTTGGAGGGAGGGCGACAGATACGCAGTATTTT.

V usage is TRBV15 and J usage is TRBJ2-7; perhaps TRBD1 as D (5 bases). V dropped 3 bases and J dropped 6 bases, with 12 bases sitting between them. The germline V gene encodes CDR1 LNHNV and CDR2 YYDKDF (reference sequence). This CDR3 contains 13 residues. The chain's CDR3 is CATSRDKGLEQYF. Written as DNA, the CDR3 is TGTGCCACCAGCAGGGACAAGGGGCTCGAGCAGTACTTC. Filled out from reference TRBV15 and TRBJ2-7, the complete variable domain reads DAMVIQNPRYQVTQFGKPVTLSCSQTLNHNVMYWYQQKSSQAPKLLFHYYDKDFNNEADTPDNFQSRRPNTSFCFLDIRSPGLGDTAMYLCATSRDKGLEQYFGPGTRLTVT.

V gene TRBV2 combines with J gene TRBJ1-5; D not certain. V was trimmed by 3 bases and J by 10 bases, leaving 13 bases between them. The CDR3 covers 13 residues. Germline lookup yields CDR1 SNHLY and CDR2 FYNNEI. CDR3 residues: CASSDSRSVPQHF. The CDR3 DNA reads as TGTGCCAGCAGTGATAGTCGTTCTGTTCCCCAGCATTTT.

This rearrangement joins TRBV5-1 to TRBJ1-4, with D perhaps TRBD1 (6 bases). Germline V gene lookup returns CDR1 SGHRS and CDR2 YFSETQ. This CDR3 spans 14 amino acids. Trimming left V 4 bases short and J 5 bases short, with 12 bases between. CDR3 DNA sequence: TGCGCCAGCAGCCCACAGGGTCGGAATGAAAAACTGTTTTTT. This sequence encodes CASSPQGRNEKLFF.

This chain connects TRBV29-1 to TRBJ2-6; D not resolved. With 2 bases removed from V and 0 bases from J, the gap between germline ends came to 5 bases. Germline lookup yields CDR1 SQVTM and CDR2 ANQGSEA. The CDR3 contains 14 residues. This CDR3 reads CSVESGSGANVLTF. The CDR3 DNA sequence: TGCAGCGTTGAATCGGGCTCTGGGGCCAACGTCCTGACTTTC.

The gene calls are TRBV29-1 and TRBJ1-2; D unclear. The germline V and J ends were trimmed by 6 bases and 5 bases, with 7 bases remaining between them. CDR1 is SQVTM, CDR2 ANQGSEA, per germline. The CDR3 has 10 amino acids. The CDR3 DNA is TGCAGCGTGGAACAGTATGGCTACACCTTC. As protein: CSVEQYGYTF.

The chain is built from TRBV30 and TRBJ2-2; D ambiguous. V shed 0 bases and J shed 2 bases, with 13 bases lying between them. The germline CDR1 and CDR2 sequences are GTSNPN and SVGIG (reference sequence). The CDR3 is made up of 16 amino acids. DNA for the CDR3: TGTGCCTGGAGTGTGAGTCCGAGCATCAACACCGGGGAGCTGTTTTTT. Amino acids: CAWSVSPSINTGELFF.

The J gene is TRBJ2-5, the V gene TRBV29-1; D is possibly TRBD2 (6 bases). Germline V gene data show CDR1 as SQVTM and CDR2 as ANQGSEA. With 4 bases removed from V and 7 bases from J, the gap between germline ends came to 16 bases. CDR3 length: 13 amino acids. CDR3 loop: CSVGGEWVGTQYF. In DNA, the CDR3 is TGCAGCGTTGGGGGGGAGTGGGTTGGGACCCAGTACTTC.

The chain couples TRBV18 to TRBJ2-7, with TRBD2 matching 8 bases. The CDR3 is 16 residues long. The germline gives CDR1 KGHSH, CDR2 LQKENI. Trimming removed 0 bases from V and 6 bases from J; junction bases left unmatched: 10. CDR3 residues: CASSPPAGGGATEQYF. CDR3 in DNA: TGTGCCAGCTCACCACCCGCGGGGGGAGGAGCGACCGAGCAGTACTTC. Together with reference TRBV18 and TRBJ2-7, the CDR3 gives the full variable domain: NAGVMQNPRHLVRRRGQEARLRCSPMKGHSHVYWYRQLPEEGLKFMVYLQKENIIDESGMPKERFSAEFPKEGPSILRIQQVVRGDSAAYFCASSPPAGGGATEQYFGPGTRLTVT.